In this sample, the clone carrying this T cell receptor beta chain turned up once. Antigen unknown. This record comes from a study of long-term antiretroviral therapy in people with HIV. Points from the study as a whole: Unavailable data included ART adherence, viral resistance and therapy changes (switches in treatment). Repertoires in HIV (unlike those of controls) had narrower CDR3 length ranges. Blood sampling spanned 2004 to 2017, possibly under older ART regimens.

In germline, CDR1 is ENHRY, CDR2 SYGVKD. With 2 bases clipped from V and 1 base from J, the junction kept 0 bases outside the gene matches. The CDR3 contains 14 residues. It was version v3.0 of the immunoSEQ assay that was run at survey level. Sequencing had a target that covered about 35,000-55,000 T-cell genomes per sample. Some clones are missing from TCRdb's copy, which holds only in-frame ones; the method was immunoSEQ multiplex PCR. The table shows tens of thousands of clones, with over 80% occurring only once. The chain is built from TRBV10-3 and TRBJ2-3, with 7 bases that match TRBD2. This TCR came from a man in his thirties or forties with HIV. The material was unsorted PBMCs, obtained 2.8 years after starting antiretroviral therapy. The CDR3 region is CAISERGGTDTQYF. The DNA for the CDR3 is TGTGCCATCAGTGAGCGGGGGGGCACAGATACGCAGTATTTT.